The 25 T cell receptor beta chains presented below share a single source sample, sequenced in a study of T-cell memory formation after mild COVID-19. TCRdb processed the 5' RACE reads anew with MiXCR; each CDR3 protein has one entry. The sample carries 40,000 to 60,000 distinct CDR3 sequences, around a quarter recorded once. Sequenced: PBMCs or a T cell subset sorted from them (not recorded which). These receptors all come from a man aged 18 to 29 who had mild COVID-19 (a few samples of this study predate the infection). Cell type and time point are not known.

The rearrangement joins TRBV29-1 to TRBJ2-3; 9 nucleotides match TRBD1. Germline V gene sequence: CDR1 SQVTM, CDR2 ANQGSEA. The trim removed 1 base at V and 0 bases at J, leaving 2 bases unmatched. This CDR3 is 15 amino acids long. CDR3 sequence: CSVEGTGVSTDTQYF. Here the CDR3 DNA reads TGCAGCGTTGAAGGGACAGGGGTGAGCACAGATACGCAGTATTTT.

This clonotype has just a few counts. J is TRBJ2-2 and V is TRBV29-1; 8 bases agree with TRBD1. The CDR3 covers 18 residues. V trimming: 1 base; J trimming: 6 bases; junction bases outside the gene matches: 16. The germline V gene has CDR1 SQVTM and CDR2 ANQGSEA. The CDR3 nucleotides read TGCAGCGTTGAAGGACCTGCTGCCGGGACAGGTGCTGCCGGGGAGCTGTTTTTT. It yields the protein CSVEGPAAGTGAAGELFF.

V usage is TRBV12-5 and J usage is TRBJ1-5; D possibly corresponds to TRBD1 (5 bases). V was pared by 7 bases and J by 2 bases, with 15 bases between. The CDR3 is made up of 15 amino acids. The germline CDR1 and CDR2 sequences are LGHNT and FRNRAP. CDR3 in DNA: TGTGCTAGTGAAGGGACGGTCGGAGGCAATCAGCCCCAGCATTTT. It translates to CASEGTVGGNQPQHF.

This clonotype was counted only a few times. This CDR3 is CASSQTAGEADTQYF. DNA for the CDR3: TGTGCCAGCAGCCAAACGGCGGGGGAGGCAGATACGCAGTATTTT. The V call is TRBV7-9, the J call TRBJ2-3; 7 bases fit TRBD2. The CDR3 spans 15 residues. The germline V gene encodes CDR1 SEHNR and CDR2 FQNEAQ (reference sequence). Trimming at V came to 5 bases and at J to 4 bases, leaving 9 bases not matched to a gene.

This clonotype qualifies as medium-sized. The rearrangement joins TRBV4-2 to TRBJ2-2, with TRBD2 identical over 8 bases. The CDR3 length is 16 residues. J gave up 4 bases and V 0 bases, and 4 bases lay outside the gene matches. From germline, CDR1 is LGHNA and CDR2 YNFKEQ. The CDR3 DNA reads TGTGCCAGCAGCCAAGATCCGGGGGGGGCCACCGGGGAGCTGTTTTTT. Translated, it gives CASSQDPGGATGELFF.

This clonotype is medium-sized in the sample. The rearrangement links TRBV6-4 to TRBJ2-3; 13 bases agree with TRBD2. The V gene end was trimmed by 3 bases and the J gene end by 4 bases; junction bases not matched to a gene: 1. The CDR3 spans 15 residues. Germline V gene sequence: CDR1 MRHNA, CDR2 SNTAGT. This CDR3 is CASSETSGGADTQYF. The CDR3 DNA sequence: TGTGCCAGCAGTGAAACTAGCGGGGGGGCAGATACGCAGTATTTT.

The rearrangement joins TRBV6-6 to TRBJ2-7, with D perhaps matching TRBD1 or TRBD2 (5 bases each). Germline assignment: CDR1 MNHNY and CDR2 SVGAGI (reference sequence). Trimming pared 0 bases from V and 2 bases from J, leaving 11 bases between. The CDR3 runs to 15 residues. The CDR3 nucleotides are TGTGCCAGCAGTTACTCTAGTCAGGGACCCTACGAGCAGTACTTC. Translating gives CASSYSSQGPYEQYF.

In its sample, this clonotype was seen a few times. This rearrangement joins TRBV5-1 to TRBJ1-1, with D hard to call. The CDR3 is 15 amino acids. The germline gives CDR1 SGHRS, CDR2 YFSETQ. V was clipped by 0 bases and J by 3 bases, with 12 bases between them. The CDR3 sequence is CASSLAPRVYTEAFF. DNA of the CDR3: TGCGCCAGCAGCTTGGCACCTAGGGTTTACACTGAAGCTTTCTTT.

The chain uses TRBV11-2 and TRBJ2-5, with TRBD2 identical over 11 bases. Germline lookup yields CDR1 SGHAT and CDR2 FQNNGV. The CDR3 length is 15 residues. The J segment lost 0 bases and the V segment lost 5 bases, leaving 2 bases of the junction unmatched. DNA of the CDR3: TGTGCCAGCAGCCCACTAGCGGGGGACCAAGAGACCCAGTACTTC. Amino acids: CASSPLAGDQETQYF. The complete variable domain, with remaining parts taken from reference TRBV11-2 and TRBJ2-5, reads EAGVAQSPRYKIIEKRQSVAFWCNPISGHATLYWYQQILGQGPKLLIQFQNNGVVDDSQLPKDRFSAERLKGVDSTLKIQPAKLEDSAVYLCASSPLAGDQETQYFGPGTRLLVL.

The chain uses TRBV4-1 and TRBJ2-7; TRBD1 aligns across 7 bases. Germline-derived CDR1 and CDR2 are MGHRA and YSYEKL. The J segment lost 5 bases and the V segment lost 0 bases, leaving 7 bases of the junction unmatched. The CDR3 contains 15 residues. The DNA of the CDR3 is TGCGCCAGCAGCCAAGATCTTGGACAGGACGACGAGCAGTACTTC. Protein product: CASSQDLGQDDEQYF.

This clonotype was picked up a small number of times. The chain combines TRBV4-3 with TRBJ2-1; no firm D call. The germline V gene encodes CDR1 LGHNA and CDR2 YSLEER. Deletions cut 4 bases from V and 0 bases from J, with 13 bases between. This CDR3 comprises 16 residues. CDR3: CASSLSPSSSYNEQFF. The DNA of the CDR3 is TGCGCCAGCAGCCTATCCCCCTCGAGCTCCTACAATGAGCAGTTCTTC.

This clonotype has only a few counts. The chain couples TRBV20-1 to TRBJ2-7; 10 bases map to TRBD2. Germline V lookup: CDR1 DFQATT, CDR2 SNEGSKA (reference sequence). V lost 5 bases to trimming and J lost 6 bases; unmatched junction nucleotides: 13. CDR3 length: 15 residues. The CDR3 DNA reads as TGCAGTGCTTCTATCCCTAGCGGGGGTAAACTCGAGCAGTACTTC. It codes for CSASIPSGGKLEQYF.

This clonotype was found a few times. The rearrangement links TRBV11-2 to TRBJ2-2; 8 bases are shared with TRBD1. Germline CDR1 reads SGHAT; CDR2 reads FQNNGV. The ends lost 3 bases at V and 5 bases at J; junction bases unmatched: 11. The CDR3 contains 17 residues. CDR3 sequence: CASSFTVVRGRTGELFF. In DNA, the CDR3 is TGTGCCAGCAGCTTCACGGTGGTCAGGGGGCGAACCGGGGAGCTGTTTTTT. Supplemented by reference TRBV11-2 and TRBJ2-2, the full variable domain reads EAGVAQSPRYKIIEKRQSVAFWCNPISGHATLYWYQQILGQGPKLLIQFQNNGVVDDSQLPKDRFSAERLKGVDSTLKIQPAKLEDSAVYLCASSFTVVRGRTGELFFGEGSRLTVL.

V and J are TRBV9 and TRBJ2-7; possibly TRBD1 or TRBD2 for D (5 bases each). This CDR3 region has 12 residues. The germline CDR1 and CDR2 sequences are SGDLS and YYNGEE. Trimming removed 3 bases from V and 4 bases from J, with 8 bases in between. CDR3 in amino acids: CASSGEGYEQYF. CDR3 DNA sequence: TGTGCCAGCAGCGGCGAGGGGTACGAGCAGTACTTC.

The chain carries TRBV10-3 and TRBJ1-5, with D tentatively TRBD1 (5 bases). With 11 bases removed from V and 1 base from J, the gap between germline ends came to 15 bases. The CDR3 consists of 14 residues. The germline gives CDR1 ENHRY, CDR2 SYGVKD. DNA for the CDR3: TGTGCCTCCGGGGCGGGAGGGAGCAATCAGCCCCAGCATTTT. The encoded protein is CASGAGGSNQPQHF.

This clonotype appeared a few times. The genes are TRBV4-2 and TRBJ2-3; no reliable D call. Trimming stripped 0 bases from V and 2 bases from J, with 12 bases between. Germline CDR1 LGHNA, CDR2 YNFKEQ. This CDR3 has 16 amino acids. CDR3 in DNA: TGTGCCAGCAGCCAAGAAGTGGGGTATTTCACAGATACGCAGTATTTT. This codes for CASSQEVGYFTDTQYF.

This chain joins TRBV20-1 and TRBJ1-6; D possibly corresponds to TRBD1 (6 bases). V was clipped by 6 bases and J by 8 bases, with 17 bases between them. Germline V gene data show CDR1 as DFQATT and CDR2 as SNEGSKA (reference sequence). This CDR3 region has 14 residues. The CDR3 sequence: CSARGGYRDSPLHF. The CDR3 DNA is TGCAGTGCCAGGGGAGGGTATCGTGATTCACCCCTCCACTTT.

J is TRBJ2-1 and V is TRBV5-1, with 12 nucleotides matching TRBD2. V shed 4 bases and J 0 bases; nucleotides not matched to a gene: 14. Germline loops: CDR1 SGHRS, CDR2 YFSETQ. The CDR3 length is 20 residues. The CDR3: CASSGSRPTSGGSSYNEQFF. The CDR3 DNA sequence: TGCGCCAGCAGCGGATCCCGTCCTACTAGCGGGGGGAGCTCCTACAATGAGCAGTTCTTC.

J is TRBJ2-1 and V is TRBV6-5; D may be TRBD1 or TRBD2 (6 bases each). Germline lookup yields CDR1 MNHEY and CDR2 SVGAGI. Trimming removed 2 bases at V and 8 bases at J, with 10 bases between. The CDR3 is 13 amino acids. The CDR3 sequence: CASSYGGPHEQFF. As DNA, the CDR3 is TGTGCCAGCAGTTACGGGGGGCCCCATGAGCAGTTCTTC.

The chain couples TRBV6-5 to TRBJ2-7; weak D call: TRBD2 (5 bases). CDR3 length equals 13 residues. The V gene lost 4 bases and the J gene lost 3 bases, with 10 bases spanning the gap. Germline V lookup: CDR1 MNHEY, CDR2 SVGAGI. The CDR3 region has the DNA TGTGCCAGCAGTTTTGGACGGGACTACGAGCAGTACTTC. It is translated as CASSFGRDYEQYF.

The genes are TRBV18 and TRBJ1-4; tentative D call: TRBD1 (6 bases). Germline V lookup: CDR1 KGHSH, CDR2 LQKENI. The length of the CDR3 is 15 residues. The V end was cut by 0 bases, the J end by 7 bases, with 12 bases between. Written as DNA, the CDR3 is TGTGCCAGCTCACCACCTCAGGGGATTGGTGAAAAACTGTTTTTT. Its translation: CASSPPQGIGEKLFF. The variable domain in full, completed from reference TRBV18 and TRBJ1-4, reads NAGVMQNPRHLVRRRGQEARLRCSPMKGHSHVYWYRQLPEEGLKFMVYLQKENIIDESGMPKERFSAEFPKEGPSILRIQQVVRGDSAAYFCASSPPQGIGEKLFFGSGTQLSVL.

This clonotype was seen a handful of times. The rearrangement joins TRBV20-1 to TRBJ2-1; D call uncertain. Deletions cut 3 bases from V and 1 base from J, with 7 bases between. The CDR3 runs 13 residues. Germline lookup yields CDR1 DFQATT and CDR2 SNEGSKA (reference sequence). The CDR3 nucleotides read TGCAGTGCTAGTACACTTTCCTACAATGAGCAGTTCTTC. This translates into CSASTLSYNEQFF.

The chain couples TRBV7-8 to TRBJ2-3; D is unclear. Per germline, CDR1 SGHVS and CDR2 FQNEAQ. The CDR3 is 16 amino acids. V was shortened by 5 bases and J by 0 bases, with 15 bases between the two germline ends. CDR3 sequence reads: CASSHLRASSTDTQYF. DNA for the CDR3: TGTGCCAGCAGCCATCTCCGGGCCTCTAGCACAGATACGCAGTATTTT.

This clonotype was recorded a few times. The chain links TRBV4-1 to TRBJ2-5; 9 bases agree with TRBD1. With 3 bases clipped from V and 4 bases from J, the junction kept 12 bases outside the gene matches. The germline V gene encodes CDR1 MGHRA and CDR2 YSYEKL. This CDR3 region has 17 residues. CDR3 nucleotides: TGCGCCAGCAGCCATCAAAAGAGACAGGGGGGACTAGAGACCCAGTACTTC. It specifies CASSHQKRQGGLETQYF.

The CDR3 is CASRKGPSRDQPQHF. In nucleotides, the CDR3 is TGTGCCAGCAGGAAAGGGCCCTCAAGAGATCAGCCCCAGCATTTT. This rearrangement joins TRBV6-5 to TRBJ1-5; D is unresolved. The CDR3 contains 15 residues. CDR1 is MNHEY and CDR2 is SVGAGI in the germline V gene. The V end lost 6 bases, the J end lost 5 bases, and 17 bases lay between the germline ends.